This is a list of T cell receptor beta chains from one sample in a study of cytomegalovirus exposure and HLA in healthy donors. TCRdb keeps only in-frame clones here, not all; method: immunoSEQ multiplex PCR. Altogether a few hundred thousand clones are present, around 80% being singletons, with the ten largest covering around 16%. The sample consisted of PBMCs. Receptors originate from a man aged 40-49 years in good health and CMV-seronegative. Each CDR3 is given with its conserved first and last residue. A D gene is named only where the DNA matches it firmly. Only part of the rows carry a size: once, few, many, or a class if the clone is expanded.

v_call: TRBV4-1
j_call: TRBJ2-1
clone_size: few
d_call: TRBD2
cdr3_aa: CASSQGLAGFNEQFF
cdr3_nt: TGCGCCAGCAGCCAGGGACTAGCGGGTTTCAATGAGCAGTTCTTC

v_call: TRBV5-1
j_call: TRBJ2-3
clone_size: .
d_call: TRBD2
cdr3_aa: CASSFTVASGSTDTQYF
cdr3_nt: TGCGCCAGCAGCTTCACGGTGGCTAGCGGTAGCACAGATACGCAGTATTTT

v_call: TRBV28
j_call: TRBJ2-1
clone_size: .
d_call: .
cdr3_aa: CASFQGLRSNEQFF
cdr3_nt: TGTGCCAGTTTTCAGGGGCTACGTTCCAATGAGCAGTTCTTC

v_call: TRBV12-5
j_call: TRBJ2-5
clone_size: .
d_call: TRBD2
cdr3_aa: CASGLTSGGEGTQYF
cdr3_nt: TGTGCTAGTGGTTTGACTAGTGGGGGGGAAGGGACCCAGTACTTC

v_call: TRBV7-7
j_call: TRBJ2-7
clone_size: .
d_call: TRBD1
cdr3_aa: CASSLGQGDEQYF
cdr3_nt: TGTGCCAGCAGCTTAGGACAGGGGGACGAGCAGTACTTC

v_call: TRBV10-1
j_call: TRBJ2-7
clone_size: .
d_call: .
cdr3_aa: CASSEADSYEQYF
cdr3_nt: TGCGCCAGCAGTGAGGCAGACTCCTACGAGCAGTACTTC

v_call: TRBV5-5
j_call: TRBJ1-5
clone_size: once
d_call: TRBD1
cdr3_aa: CASSLGQGLEPQHF
cdr3_nt: TGTGCCAGCAGCTTGGGACAGGGGTTGGAGCCCCAGCATTTT

v_call: TRBV18
j_call: TRBJ1-2
clone_size: .
d_call: TRBD1
cdr3_aa: CASSPRQGAHYGYTF
cdr3_nt: TGTGCCAGCTCACCACGACAGGGGGCCCACTATGGCTACACCTTC

v_call: TRBV2
j_call: TRBJ2-5
clone_size: once
d_call: TRBD2
cdr3_aa: CASTTLAGARETQYF
cdr3_nt: TGTGCCAGCACCACTCTAGCGGGCGCTCGGGAGACCCAGTACTTC

v_call: TRBV7-3
j_call: TRBJ2-7
clone_size: .
d_call: .
cdr3_aa: CASSPDSSGWQYF
cdr3_nt: TGTGCCAGCAGTCCCGACAGTTCTGGATGGCAGTACTTC

v_call: TRBV18
j_call: TRBJ2-7
clone_size: .
d_call: TRBD1
cdr3_aa: CASSLTGGGGYEQYF
cdr3_nt: TGTGCCAGCTCTTTGACAGGGGGTGGCGGGTACGAGCAGTACTTC

v_call: TRBV6-6
j_call: TRBJ2-5
clone_size: .
d_call: TRBD2
cdr3_aa: CASSYSSLAGWETQYF
cdr3_nt: TGTGCCAGCAGTTACTCGAGTCTAGCGGGGTGGGAGACCCAGTACTTC

v_call: TRBV5-1
j_call: TRBJ2-6
clone_size: .
d_call: TRBD1
cdr3_aa: CASSVSRDSSGANVLTF
cdr3_nt: TGCGCCAGCAGCGTATCCCGGGACAGCTCTGGGGCCAACGTCCTGACTTTC

v_call: TRBV10-3
j_call: TRBJ1-2
clone_size: .
d_call: .
cdr3_aa: CAISDIGEIINYGYTF
cdr3_nt: TGTGCCATCAGTGATATCGGGGAGATTATTAACTATGGCTACACCTTC

v_call: TRBV5-1
j_call: TRBJ2-7
clone_size: .
d_call: TRBD1
cdr3_aa: CASSSDRGSYEQYF
cdr3_nt: TGCGCCAGCAGCTCGGACAGGGGATCCTACGAGCAGTACTTC

v_call: TRBV5-6
j_call: TRBJ2-1
clone_size: .
d_call: .
cdr3_aa: CASSSIQGSSYNEQFF
cdr3_nt: TGTGCCAGCAGCTCAATACAGGGTTCCTCCTACAATGAGCAGTTCTTC

v_call: TRBV13
j_call: TRBJ2-7
clone_size: once
d_call: .
cdr3_aa: CASSPLGSADLSYEQYF
cdr3_nt: TGTGCCAGCAGCCCTCTAGGGAGTGCTGACCTTTCCTACGAGCAGTACTTC

v_call: TRBV5-1
j_call: TRBJ1-1
clone_size: .
d_call: TRBD1
cdr3_aa: CASSRGTANTEAFF
cdr3_nt: TGCGCCAGCAGCCGCGGGACAGCTAACACTGAAGCTTTCTTT

v_call: TRBV6-5
j_call: TRBJ1-2
clone_size: .
d_call: .
cdr3_aa: CASSARDLSYTF
cdr3_nt: TGTGCCAGCAGTGCTCGGGATCTGAGCTACACCTTC

v_call: TRBV11-3
j_call: TRBJ1-6
clone_size: few
d_call: .
cdr3_aa: CASSFTDSDPLHF
cdr3_nt: TGTGCCAGCAGCTTTACGGACAGTGATCCCCTCCACTTT

v_call: TRBV6-5
j_call: TRBJ1-3
clone_size: once
d_call: .
cdr3_aa: CASSYSVEAGGNTIYF
cdr3_nt: TGTGCCAGCAGTTACTCGGTAGAGGCTGGTGGAAACACCATATATTTT

v_call: TRBV19
j_call: TRBJ2-7
clone_size: few
d_call: TRBD1
cdr3_aa: CASSIGPGQGSYEQYF
cdr3_nt: TGTGCCAGTAGTATAGGTCCGGGACAGGGTTCCTACGAGCAGTACTTC

v_call: TRBV5-1
j_call: TRBJ2-2
clone_size: few
d_call: .
cdr3_aa: CASSLVQDSTGELFF
cdr3_nt: TGCGCCAGCAGCTTGGTTCAAGATAGCACCGGGGAGCTGTTTTTT

v_call: TRBV28
j_call: TRBJ1-4
clone_size: .
d_call: TRBD1
cdr3_aa: CASSTEGARKEKLFF
cdr3_nt: TGTGCCAGCAGTACCGAGGGGGCGCGAAAAGAAAAACTGTTTTTT

v_call: TRBV4-3
j_call: TRBJ2-5
clone_size: .
d_call: .
cdr3_aa: CASSQDRRFQETQYF
cdr3_nt: TGCGCCAGCAGCCAAGATCGCCGGTTCCAAGAGACCCAGTACTTC

v_call: TRBV21-1
j_call: TRBJ1-1
clone_size: .
d_call: .
cdr3_aa: CASSKERTGGAFNGPTEAFF
cdr3_nt: TGTGCCAGCAGCAAAGAGAGGACAGGGGGCGCGTTTAATGGTCCCACTGAAGCTTTCTTT

v_call: TRBV13
j_call: TRBJ2-7
clone_size: .
d_call: TRBD2
cdr3_aa: CASSFSGTTYEQYF
cdr3_nt: TGTGCCAGCAGCTTTAGCGGGACGACCTACGAGCAGTACTTC

v_call: TRBV5-1
j_call: TRBJ2-1
clone_size: .
d_call: .
cdr3_aa: CASSLIASSYNEQFF
cdr3_nt: TGCGCCAGCAGCTTGATAGCGAGCTCCTACAATGAGCAGTTCTTC

v_call: TRBV6-5
j_call: TRBJ1-2
clone_size: .
d_call: .
cdr3_aa: CASSDGLAYTF
cdr3_nt: TGTGCCAGCAGTGACGGACTGGCCTACACCTTC

v_call: TRBV7-2
j_call: TRBJ1-2
clone_size: .
d_call: TRBD1
cdr3_aa: CASSSPARTGERYGYTF
cdr3_nt: TGTGCCAGCAGCTCTCCGGCCCGGACAGGGGAGCGGTATGGCTACACCTTC

v_call: TRBV10-1
j_call: TRBJ2-1
clone_size: .
d_call: .
cdr3_aa: CASSESGGGPYNEQFF
cdr3_nt: TGCGCCAGCAGTGAGTCCGGAGGGGGCCCCTACAATGAGCAGTTCTTC

v_call: TRBV5-6
j_call: TRBJ2-1
clone_size: .
d_call: .
cdr3_aa: CASSLTGPNEQFF
cdr3_nt: TGTGCCAGCAGTCTTACAGGGCCCAATGAGCAGTTCTTC

v_call: TRBV29-1
j_call: TRBJ2-5
clone_size: .
d_call: TRBD2
cdr3_aa: CSVEAGGETQYF
cdr3_nt: TGCAGCGTTGAAGCGGGAGGAGAGACCCAGTACTTC

v_call: TRBV20-1
j_call: TRBJ2-1
clone_size: .
d_call: .
cdr3_aa: CSAERDNVRFF
cdr3_nt: TGCAGTGCTGAGCGGGACAACGTGAGGTTCTTC

v_call: TRBV7-8
j_call: TRBJ2-7
clone_size: .
d_call: TRBD2
cdr3_aa: CASSLSAGAGPDYEQYF
cdr3_nt: TGTGCCAGCAGCTTGTCGGCGGGAGCTGGTCCAGACTACGAGCAGTACTTC

v_call: TRBV2
j_call: TRBJ2-7
clone_size: .
d_call: .
cdr3_aa: CASRADRHSYEQYF
cdr3_nt: TGTGCCAGCAGGGCTGACAGGCACTCCTACGAGCAGTACTTC